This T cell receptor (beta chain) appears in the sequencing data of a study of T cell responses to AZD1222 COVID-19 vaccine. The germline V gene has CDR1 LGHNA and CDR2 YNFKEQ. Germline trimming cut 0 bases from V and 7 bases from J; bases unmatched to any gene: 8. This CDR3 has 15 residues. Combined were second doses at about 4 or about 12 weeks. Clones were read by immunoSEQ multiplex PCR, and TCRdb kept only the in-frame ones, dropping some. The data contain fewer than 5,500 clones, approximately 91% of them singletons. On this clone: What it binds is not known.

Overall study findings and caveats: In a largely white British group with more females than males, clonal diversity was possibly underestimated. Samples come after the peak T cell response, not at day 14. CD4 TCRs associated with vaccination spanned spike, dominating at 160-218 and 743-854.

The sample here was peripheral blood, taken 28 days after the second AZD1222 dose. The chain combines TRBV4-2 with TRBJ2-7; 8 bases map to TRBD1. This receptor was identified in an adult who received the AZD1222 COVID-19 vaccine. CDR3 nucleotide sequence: TGTGCCAGCAGCCAAGATCCCGACAGGGGTGAAGAGCAGTACTTC. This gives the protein CASSQDPDRGEEQYF.